Included here is one TCR beta chain sequence, with context. What it binds is not known. This sample was taken from a study of cytomegalovirus exposure and HLA in healthy donors. This PCR relied on a set of 60 Vbeta primers and 13 Jbeta primers. TCRdb's table, derived via immunoSEQ multiplex PCR, lists solely in-frame clones and lacks some. This sample has 200,000 or so clones, with about four fifths found just once. The study, taken as a whole, reports: CMV serostatus was the only immune exposure information that was available. Some highly shared sequence variants likely arose as a pipeline artifact.

The material sequenced was PBMCs. The receptor was derived from a woman in her twenties or thirties in good health and CMV-seropositive.

The CDR3 bases are TGTGCCAGCGGAGACTTGGGACAGGGAATCCACGAGCAGTACTTC. Amino acid sequence: CASGDLGQGIHEQYF. The V call is TRBV6-6, the J call TRBJ2-7, with 9 nucleotides matching TRBD1. The CDR3 totals 15 residues. CDR1 and CDR2 from the germline V gene are MNHNY and SVGAGI (reference sequence). J lost 5 bases, V lost 8 bases, and 13 bases had no gene match.